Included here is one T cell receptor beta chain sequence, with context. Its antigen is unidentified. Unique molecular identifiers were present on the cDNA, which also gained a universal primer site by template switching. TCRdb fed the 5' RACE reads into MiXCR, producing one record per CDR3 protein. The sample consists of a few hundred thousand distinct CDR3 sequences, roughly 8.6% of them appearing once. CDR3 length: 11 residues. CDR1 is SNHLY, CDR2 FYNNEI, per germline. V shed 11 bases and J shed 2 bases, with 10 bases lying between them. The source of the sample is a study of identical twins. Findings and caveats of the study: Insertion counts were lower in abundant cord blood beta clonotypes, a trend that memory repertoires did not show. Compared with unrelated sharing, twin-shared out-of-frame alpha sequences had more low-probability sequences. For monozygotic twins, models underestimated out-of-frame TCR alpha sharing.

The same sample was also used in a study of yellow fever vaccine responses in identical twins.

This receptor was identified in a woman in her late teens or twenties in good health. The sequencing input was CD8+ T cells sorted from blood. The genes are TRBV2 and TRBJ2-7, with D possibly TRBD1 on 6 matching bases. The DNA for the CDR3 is TGTGCCCTTACAGGGACCTACGAGCAGTACTTC. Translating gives CALTGTYEQYF.